The sequence of this T cell receptor beta chain was determined in a study of Graves' ophthalmopathy and Graves' hyperthyroidism. Exclusion criteria comprised other autoimmune diseases, uncontrolled infections, pregnancy or lactation in patients. Orbital computed tomography and thyroid ultrasound, along with TRAb, serum thyroxine and clinical symptoms, underpinned diagnosis. The PBMCs were taken from approximately 11 ml of fresh peripheral blood. CDR3 length equals 15 residues. Germline CDR1 reads LGHNA; CDR2 reads YSLEER. Germline trimming cut 0 bases from V and 5 bases from J; bases unmatched to any gene: 3. For repertoire sequencing, the TCR beta CDR3 regions were amplified from RNA transcripts. First-round RT-PCR used HTBI primers; second-round multiplex PCR followed. TCRdb ran MiXCR on the multiplex PCR reads and lists one entry per CDR3 protein. The sample consists of 650,000 to 900,000 distinct CDR3 sequences, about 44% of them appearing once.

The source is an adult man with Graves' ophthalmopathy. Sequencing was done on a sample of peripheral blood. The chain carries TRBV4-3 and TRBJ1-5; 8 bases line up with TRBD1. The CDR3 loop is CASSQETGADQPQHF. CDR3 coding DNA: TGCGCCAGCAGCCAAGAGACAGGGGCGGATCAGCCCCAGCATTTT.